This T cell receptor (beta chain) was identified during a study of blood T cells in healthy people across ages. Findings and limits, study-wide: Because donor CMV status was unknown, expanded clonotype changes were possibly confounded. Diversity was estimated from one million T cells, and these estimates were considered underestimates.

As to this clonotype: The antigen remains unidentified.

Then a second PCR, running roughly 7 to 12 cycles, was carried out with a sample-barcoded 5' primer and a J-beta primer mix. Individual samples furnished no less than 3 million CDR3-containing paired-end reads apiece. TCRdb reprocessed the 5' RACE reads via MiXCR and lists one record per CDR3 protein. The sample lists 700,000 to 950,000 distinct CDR3 sequences; roughly 44% were seen once. CDR3 size: 13 residues. Trimming pared 6 bases from V and 0 bases from J, leaving 6 bases between. The specimen was blood. The source is a woman aged 60-70 years in good health. V gene TRBV12-3 or TRBV12-4 combines with J gene TRBJ2-4; a possible D gene is TRBD2 (5 bases). CDR3 region: CASRGEAKNIQYF. The CDR3 coding sequence is TGTGCCAGCAGGGGAGAAGCCAAAAACATTCAGTACTTC.